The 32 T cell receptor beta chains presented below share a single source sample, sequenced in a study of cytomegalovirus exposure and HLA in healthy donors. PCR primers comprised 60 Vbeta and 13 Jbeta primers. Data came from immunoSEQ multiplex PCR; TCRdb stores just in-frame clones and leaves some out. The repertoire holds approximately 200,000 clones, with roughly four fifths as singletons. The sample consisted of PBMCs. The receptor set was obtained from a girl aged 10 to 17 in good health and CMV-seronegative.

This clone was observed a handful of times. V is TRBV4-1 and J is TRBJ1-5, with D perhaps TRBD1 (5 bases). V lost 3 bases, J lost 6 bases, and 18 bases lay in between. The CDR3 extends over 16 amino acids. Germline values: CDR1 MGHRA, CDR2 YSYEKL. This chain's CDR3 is CASSHWFIRRGQPQHF. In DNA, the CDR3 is TGCGCCAGCAGCCACTGGTTCATCCGTAGGGGTCAGCCCCAGCATTTT.

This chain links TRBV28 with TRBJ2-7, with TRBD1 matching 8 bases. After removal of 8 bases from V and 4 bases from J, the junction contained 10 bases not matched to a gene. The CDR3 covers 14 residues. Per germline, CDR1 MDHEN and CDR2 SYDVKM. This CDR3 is CASCPGTGWYEQYF. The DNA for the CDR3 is TGTGCCAGCTGTCCCGGGACAGGTTGGTACGAGCAGTACTTC.

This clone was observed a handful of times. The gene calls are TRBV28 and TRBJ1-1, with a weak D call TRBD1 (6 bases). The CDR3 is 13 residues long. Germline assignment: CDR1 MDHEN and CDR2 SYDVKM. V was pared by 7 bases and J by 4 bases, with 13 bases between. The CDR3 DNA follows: TGTGCCAGCATCATGGGGGCATTCACTGAAGCTTTCTTT. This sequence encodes CASIMGAFTEAFF.

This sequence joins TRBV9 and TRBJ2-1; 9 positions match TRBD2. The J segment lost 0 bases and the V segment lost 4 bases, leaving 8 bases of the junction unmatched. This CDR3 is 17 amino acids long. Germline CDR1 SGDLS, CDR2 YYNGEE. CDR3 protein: CASSSGTSPASYNEQFF. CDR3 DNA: TGTGCCAGCAGCTCCGGGACTAGCCCCGCCTCCTACAATGAGCAGTTCTTC.

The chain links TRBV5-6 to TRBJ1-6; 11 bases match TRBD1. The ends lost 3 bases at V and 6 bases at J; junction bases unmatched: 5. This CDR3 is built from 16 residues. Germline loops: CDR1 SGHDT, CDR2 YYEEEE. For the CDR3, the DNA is TGTGCCAGCAGCTGGACAGGGGGCACCCTTAATTCACCCCTCCACTTT. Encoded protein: CASSWTGGTLNSPLHF.

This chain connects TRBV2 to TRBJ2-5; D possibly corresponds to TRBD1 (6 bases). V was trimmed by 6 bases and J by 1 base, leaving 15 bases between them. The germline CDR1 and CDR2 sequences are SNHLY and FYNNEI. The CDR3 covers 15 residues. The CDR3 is CASSGPDRTQETQYF. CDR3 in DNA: TGTGCCAGCAGCGGTCCGGACAGAACCCAAGAGACCCAGTACTTC.

The CDR3 reads CASSRGQNYGYTF. The CDR3 nucleotides are TGTGCCAGCAGCAGGGGACAGAACTATGGCTACACCTTC. The chain links TRBV7-2 to TRBJ1-2; 7 bases fit TRBD1. CDR1 SGHTA and CDR2 FQGNSA come from the germline V gene. Germline trimming cut 5 bases from V and 2 bases from J; bases unmatched to any gene: 2. The CDR3 loop spans 13 amino acids.

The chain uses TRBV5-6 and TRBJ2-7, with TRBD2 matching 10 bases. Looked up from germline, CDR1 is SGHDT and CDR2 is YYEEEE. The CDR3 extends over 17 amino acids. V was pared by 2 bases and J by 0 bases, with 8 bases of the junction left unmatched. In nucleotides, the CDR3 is TGTGCCAGCAGCTTCAGGGGACTAGCGCCAAGCTCCTACGAGCAGTACTTC. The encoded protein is CASSFRGLAPSSYEQYF.

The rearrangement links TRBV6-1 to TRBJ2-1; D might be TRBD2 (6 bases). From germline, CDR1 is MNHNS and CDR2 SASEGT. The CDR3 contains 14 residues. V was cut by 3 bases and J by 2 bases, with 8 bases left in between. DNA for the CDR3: TGTGCCAGCAGTGACGCGGGGACCTACAATGAGCAGTTCTTC. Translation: CASSDAGTYNEQFF.

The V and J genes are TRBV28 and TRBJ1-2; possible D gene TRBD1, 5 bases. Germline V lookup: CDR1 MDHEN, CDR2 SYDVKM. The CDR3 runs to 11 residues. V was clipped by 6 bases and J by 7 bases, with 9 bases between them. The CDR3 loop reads CASSPGIGYTF. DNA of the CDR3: TGTGCCAGCAGCCCAGGGATTGGCTACACCTTC.

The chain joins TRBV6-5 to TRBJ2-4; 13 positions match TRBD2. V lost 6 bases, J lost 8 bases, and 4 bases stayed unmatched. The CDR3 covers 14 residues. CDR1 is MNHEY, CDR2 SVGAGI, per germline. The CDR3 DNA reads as TGTGCCAGCAGAACCGGACTAGCGGGAGACATTCAGTACTTC. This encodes CASRTGLAGDIQYF.

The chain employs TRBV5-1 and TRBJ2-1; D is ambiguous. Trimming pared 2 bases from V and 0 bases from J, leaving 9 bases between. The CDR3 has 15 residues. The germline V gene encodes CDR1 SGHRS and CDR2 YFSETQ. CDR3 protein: CASSFDSSSYNEQFF. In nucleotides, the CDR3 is TGCGCCAGCAGCTTCGACTCAAGCTCCTACAATGAGCAGTTCTTC.

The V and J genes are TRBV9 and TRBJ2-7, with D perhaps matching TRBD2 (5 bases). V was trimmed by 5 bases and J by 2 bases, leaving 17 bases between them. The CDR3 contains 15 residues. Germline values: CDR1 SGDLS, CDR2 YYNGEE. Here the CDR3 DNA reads TGTGCCAGCAGTTTACGGGGTGCGGTCGCCTACGAGCAGTACTTC. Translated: CASSLRGAVAYEQYF.

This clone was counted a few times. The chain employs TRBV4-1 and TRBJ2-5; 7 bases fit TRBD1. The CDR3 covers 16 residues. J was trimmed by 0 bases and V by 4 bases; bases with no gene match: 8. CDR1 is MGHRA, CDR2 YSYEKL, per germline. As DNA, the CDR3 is TGCGCCAGCAGCCGAACAGGGGCAACAAACCAAGAGACCCAGTACTTC. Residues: CASSRTGATNQETQYF.

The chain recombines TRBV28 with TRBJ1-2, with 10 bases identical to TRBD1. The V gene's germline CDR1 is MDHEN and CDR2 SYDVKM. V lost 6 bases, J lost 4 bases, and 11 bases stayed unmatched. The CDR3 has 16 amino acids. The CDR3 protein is CASRENTGTGVYGYTF. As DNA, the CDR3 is TGTGCCAGCAGAGAAAATACCGGGACAGGGGTCTATGGCTACACCTTC.

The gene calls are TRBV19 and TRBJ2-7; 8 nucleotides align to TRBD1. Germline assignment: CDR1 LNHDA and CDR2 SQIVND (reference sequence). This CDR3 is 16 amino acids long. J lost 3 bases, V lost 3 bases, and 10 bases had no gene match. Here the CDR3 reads CASSIGGTGSSYEQYF. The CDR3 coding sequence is TGTGCCAGTAGTATTGGCGGGACAGGTTCTAGCTACGAGCAGTACTTC.

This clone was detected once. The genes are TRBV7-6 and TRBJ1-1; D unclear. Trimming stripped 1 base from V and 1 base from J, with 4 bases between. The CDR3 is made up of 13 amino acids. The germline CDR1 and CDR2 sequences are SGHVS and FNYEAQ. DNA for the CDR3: TGTGCCAGCAGCTTAGGCGCGAACACTGAAGCTTTCTTT. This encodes CASSLGANTEAFF. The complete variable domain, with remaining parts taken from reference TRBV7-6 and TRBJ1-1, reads GAGVSQSPRYKVTKRGQDVALRCDPISGHVSLYWYRQALGQGPEFLTYFNYEAQQDKSGLPNDRFSAERPEGSISTLTIQRTEQRDSAMYRCASSLGANTEAFFGQGTRLTVV.

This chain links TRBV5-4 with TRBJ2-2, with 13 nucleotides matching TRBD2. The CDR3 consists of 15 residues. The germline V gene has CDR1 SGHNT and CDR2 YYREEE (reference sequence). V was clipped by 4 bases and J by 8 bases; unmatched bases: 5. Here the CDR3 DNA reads TGTGCCAGCAGCAGGACTAGCGGGAGTCGTGGGGAGCTGTTTTTT. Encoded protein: CASSRTSGSRGELFF.

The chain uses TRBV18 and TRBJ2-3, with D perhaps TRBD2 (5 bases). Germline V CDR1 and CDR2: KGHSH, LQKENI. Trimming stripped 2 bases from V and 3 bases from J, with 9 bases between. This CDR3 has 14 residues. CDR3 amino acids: CASSPSTGTDTQYF. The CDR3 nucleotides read TGTGCCAGCTCACCAAGTACGGGGACAGATACGCAGTATTTT.

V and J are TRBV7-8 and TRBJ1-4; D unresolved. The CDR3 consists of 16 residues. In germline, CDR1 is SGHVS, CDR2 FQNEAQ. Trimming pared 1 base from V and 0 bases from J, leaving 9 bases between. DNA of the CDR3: TGTGCCAGCAGCTTAGTAACGGAGACAACTAATGAAAAACTGTTTTTT. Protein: CASSLVTETTNEKLFF.

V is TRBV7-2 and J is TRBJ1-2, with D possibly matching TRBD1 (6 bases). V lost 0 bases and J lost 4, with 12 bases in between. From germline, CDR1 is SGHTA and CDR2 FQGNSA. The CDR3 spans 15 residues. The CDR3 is CASSLASGGPYGYTF. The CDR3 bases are TGTGCCAGCAGCTTAGCTTCGGGGGGCCCCTATGGCTACACCTTC.

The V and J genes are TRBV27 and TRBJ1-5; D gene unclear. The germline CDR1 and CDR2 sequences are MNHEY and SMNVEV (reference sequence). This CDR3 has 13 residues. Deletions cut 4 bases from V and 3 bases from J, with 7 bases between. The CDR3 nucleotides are TGTGCCAGCAGTTGGGAGATCAATCAGCCCCAGCATTTT. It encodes CASSWEINQPQHF.

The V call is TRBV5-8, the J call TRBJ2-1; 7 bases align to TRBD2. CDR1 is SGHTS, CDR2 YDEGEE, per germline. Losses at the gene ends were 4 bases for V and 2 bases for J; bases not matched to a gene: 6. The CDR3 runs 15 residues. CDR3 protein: CASSLRDYAYNEQFF. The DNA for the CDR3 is TGTGCCAGCAGCCTCCGGGACTACGCCTACAATGAGCAGTTCTTC.

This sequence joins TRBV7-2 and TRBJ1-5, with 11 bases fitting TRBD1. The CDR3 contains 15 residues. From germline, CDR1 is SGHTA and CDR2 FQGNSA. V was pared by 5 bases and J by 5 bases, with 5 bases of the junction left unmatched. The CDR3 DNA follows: TGTGCCAGCAGCGGGCGGACAGGGGGCGATCAGCCCCAGCATTTT. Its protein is CASSGRTGGDQPQHF.

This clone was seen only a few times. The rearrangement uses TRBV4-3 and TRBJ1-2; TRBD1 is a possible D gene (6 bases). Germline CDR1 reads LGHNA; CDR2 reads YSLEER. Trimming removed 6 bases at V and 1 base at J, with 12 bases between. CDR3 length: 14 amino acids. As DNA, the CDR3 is TGCGCCAGCAGGGGGACAAACTATAACTATGGCTACACCTTC. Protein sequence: CASRGTNYNYGYTF.

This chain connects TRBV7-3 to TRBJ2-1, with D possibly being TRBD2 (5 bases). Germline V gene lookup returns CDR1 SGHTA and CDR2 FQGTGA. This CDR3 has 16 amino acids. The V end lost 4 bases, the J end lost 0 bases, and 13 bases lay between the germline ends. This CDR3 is CASSSWVAGSYNEQFF. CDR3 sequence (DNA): TGTGCCAGCAGCTCCTGGGTTGCGGGCTCCTACAATGAGCAGTTCTTC.

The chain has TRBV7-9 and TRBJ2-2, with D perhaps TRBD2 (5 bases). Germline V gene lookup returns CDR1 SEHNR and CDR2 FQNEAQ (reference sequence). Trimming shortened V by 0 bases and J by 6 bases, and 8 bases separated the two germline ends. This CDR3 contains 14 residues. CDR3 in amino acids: CASSLANGAGELFF. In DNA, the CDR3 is TGTGCCAGCAGCTTAGCGAACGGGGCCGGGGAGCTGTTTTTT. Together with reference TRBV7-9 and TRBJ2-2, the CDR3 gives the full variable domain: DTGVSQNPRHKITKRGQNVTFRCDPISEHNRLYWYRQTLGQGPEFLTYFQNEAQLEKSRLLSDRFSAERPKGSFSTLEIQRTEQGDSAMYLCASSLANGAGELFFGEGSRLTVL.

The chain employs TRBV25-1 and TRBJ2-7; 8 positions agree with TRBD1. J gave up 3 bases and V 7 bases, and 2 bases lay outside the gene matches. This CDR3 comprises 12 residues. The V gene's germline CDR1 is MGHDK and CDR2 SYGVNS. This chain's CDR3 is CASKQGGYEQYF. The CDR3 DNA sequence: TGTGCCAGCAAACAGGGGGGCTACGAGCAGTACTTC.

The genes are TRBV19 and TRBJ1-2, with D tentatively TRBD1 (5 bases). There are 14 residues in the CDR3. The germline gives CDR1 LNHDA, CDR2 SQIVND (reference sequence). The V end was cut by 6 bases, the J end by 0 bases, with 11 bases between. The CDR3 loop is CASSTDTSNYGYTF. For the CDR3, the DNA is TGTGCCAGTAGCACGGACACATCTAACTATGGCTACACCTTC. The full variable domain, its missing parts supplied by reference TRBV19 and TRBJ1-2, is DGGITQSPKYLFRKEGQNVTLSCEQNLNHDAMYWYRQDPGQGLRLIYYSQIVNDFQKGDIAEGYSVSREKKESFPLTVTSAQKNPTAFYLCASSTDTSNYGYTFGSGTRLTVV.

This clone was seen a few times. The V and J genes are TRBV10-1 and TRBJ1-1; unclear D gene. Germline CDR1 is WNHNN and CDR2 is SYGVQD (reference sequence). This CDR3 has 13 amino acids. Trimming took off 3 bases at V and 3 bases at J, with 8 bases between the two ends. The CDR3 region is CASSERRDTEAFF. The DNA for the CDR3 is TGCGCCAGCAGTGAAAGGAGGGACACTGAAGCTTTCTTT.

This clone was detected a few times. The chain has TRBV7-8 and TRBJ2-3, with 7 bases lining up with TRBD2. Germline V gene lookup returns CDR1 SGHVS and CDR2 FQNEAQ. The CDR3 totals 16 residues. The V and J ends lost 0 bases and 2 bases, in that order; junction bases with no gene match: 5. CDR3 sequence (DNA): TGTGCCAGCAGCTTAGCGGCTAGCGGAACCACAGATACGCAGTATTTT. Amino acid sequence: CASSLAASGTTDTQYF.

The CDR3 is CASSLFPGWFQYF. CDR3 bases: TGTGCCAGCAGTTTATTCCCCGGGTGGTTTCAGTACTTC. The rearrangement joins TRBV28 to TRBJ2-4; the D is unclear. This CDR3 is built from 13 residues. Trimming pared 1 base from V and 11 bases from J, leaving 12 bases between. Germline lookup yields CDR1 MDHEN and CDR2 SYDVKM.